The T cell receptor (beta chain) under discussion was sequenced for a study of post-analysis software for immune sequencing data. Whole-study context: The study covered relapsing-remitting, secondary progressive and progressive-relapsing courses of multiple sclerosis.

The study, taken as a whole, reports: Batch-mates among the samples co-clustered strongly by F measure. TRBV segments more frequent in patients than in controls numbered a few and included TRBV5-6, TRBV5-1 and TRBV20-1. Compared with controls, patients showed significantly lower normalized Chao1 diversity.

The authors incorporated unique molecular identifiers into the TCR beta cDNA libraries. TCRdb analysed the PCR reads with MiXCR anew, one entry per CDR3 protein. In the table there are about 820,000 distinct CDR3 sequences, about 50% of which are singletons. On this clonotype: As yet, its antigen is unknown.

The V end was cut by 7 bases, the J end by 0 bases, with 13 bases between. Germline V lookup: CDR1 SQVTM, CDR2 ANQGSEA. The CDR3 is 14 amino acids. Sample: blood. The J gene is TRBJ1-3, the V gene TRBV29-1; the D gene is possibly TRBD1 (5 bases). This clonotype was obtained from a girl under 18 with multiple sclerosis. The chain's CDR3 is CSAGSQGSGNTIYF. The DNA of the CDR3 is TGCAGCGCCGGGAGCCAGGGCTCTGGAAACACCATATATTTT. Variable domain in full (rest from reference TRBV29-1 and TRBJ1-3): SAVISQKPSRDICQRGTSLTIQCQVDSQVTMMFWYRQQPGQSLTLIATANQGSEATYESGFVIDKFPISRPNLTFSTLTVSNMSPEDSSIYLCSAGSQGSGNTIYFGEGSWLTVV.